Below, 23 T cell receptor beta chains from the same sample are listed, as sequenced in a study of CD8 T cells in Susac syndrome. Reverse transcription of about 0.45 to 1 ug RNA was performed with random hexamers. Using its own MiXCR run on the immunoSEQ multiplex PCR reads, TCRdb lists one record per CDR3 protein. The sample contains almost 450,000 distinct CDR3 sequences, approximately 85% of which appear only once. The sequenced sample consisted of CD8+ T cells from PBMCs. The receptors here all came from a human donor with multiple sclerosis.

This clonotype was observed a few times. CDR3 protein: CATTARSTPYEQYF. CDR3 nucleotide sequence: TGTGCAACGACGGCACGTTCAACGCCCTACGAGCAGTACTTC. The chain is built from TRBV30 and TRBJ2-7; no reliable D call. CDR3 length: 14 amino acids. Germline V lookup: CDR1 GTSNPN, CDR2 SVGIG (reference sequence).

This clonotype was detected only once. The chain links TRBV4-2 to TRBJ2-7; D uncertain. This CDR3 is built from 16 residues. In germline, CDR1 is LGHNA, CDR2 YNFKEQ. V lost 2 bases and J lost 3, with 17 bases in between. The CDR3 spells CASSQIREAHFYEQYF. In DNA, the CDR3 is TGTGCCAGCAGCCAAATAAGAGAAGCGCACTTCTACGAGCAGTACTTC.

This sequence joins TRBV27 and TRBJ2-1, with 16 bases matching TRBD2. Germline V gives CDR1 MNHEY, CDR2 SMNVEV (reference sequence). The CDR3 has 17 amino acids. J was trimmed by 8 bases and V by 4 bases; bases with no gene match: 8. In DNA, the CDR3 is TGTGCCAGCAGTTCGGGACTAGCGGGAGGGCCTTCCTATGAGCAGTTCTTC. Residues: CASSSGLAGGPSYEQFF.

V and J are TRBV7-9 and TRBJ2-7; D ambiguous. CDR1 and CDR2 (germline): SEHNR, FQNEAQ (reference sequence). V lost 4 bases, J lost 3 bases, and 13 bases lay in between. The CDR3 extends over 14 amino acids. The chain's CDR3 is CASSSAATLYEQYF. The DNA for the CDR3 is TGTGCCAGCAGCTCCGCCGCGACTCTCTACGAGCAGTACTTC. The entire variable domain, with the rest obtained from reference TRBV7-9 and TRBJ2-7, is as follows: DTGVSQNPRHKITKRGQNVTFRCDPISEHNRLYWYRQTLGQGPEFLTYFQNEAQLEKSRLLSDRFSAERPKGSFSTLEIQRTEQGDSAMYLCASSSAATLYEQYFGPGTRLTVT.

The sample holds a few counts of this clonotype. V usage is TRBV5-4 and J usage is TRBJ2-1, with a possible D match to TRBD2 (5 bases). CDR1 and CDR2 (germline): SGHNT, YYREEE (reference sequence). This CDR3 region has 13 residues. V lost 2 bases and J 7 bases, leaving 10 bases between the germline ends. The CDR3 region has the DNA TGTGCCAGCAGCTTTCCCAGCGGAAATGAGCAGTTCTTC. Translation gives CASSFPSGNEQFF.

This clonotype appeared once. The rearrangement uses TRBV28 and TRBJ2-6, with TRBD2 as a possible D gene (5 bases). V was shortened by 8 bases and J by 3 bases, with 11 bases between the two germline ends. Germline V gene data show CDR1 as MDHEN and CDR2 as SYDVKM. The CDR3 length is 14 residues. CDR3 region: CASDDGVGANVLTF. The CDR3 nucleotides read TGTGCCAGCGATGACGGGGTTGGGGCCAACGTCCTGACTTTC.

The chain has TRBV11-1 and TRBJ2-4, with D possibly matching TRBD1 (6 bases). Trimming took off 5 bases at V and 0 bases at J, with 8 bases between the two ends. The CDR3 is made up of 14 amino acids. Germline assignment: CDR1 SGHAT and CDR2 FQDESV (reference sequence). CDR3 DNA: TGTGCCAGCAGCGACAGGCTAGCCAAAAACATTCAGTACTTC. Translation gives CASSDRLAKNIQYF. The whole variable domain, filled in from reference TRBV11-1 and TRBJ2-4, reads EAEVAQSPRYKITEKSQAVAFWCDPISGHATLYWYRQILGQGPELLVQFQDESVVDDSQLPKDRFSAERLKGVDSTLKIQPAELGDSAMYLCASSDRLAKNIQYFGAGTRLSVL.

V is TRBV11-2 and J is TRBJ2-2; D perhaps matches TRBD2 (6 bases). The CDR3 length is 16 residues. Germline V gives CDR1 SGHAT, CDR2 FQNNGV. Trimming pared 0 bases from V and 2 bases from J, leaving 10 bases between. CDR3 DNA: TGTGCCAGCAGCTTAGACTTAGCGGTAAACACCGGGGAGCTGTTTTTT. Protein: CASSLDLAVNTGELFF.

The J gene is TRBJ2-1, the V gene TRBV7-3; D uncertain. The CDR3 runs to 16 residues. Germline V gene sequence: CDR1 SGHTA, CDR2 FQGTGA. V was pared by 3 bases and J by 7 bases, with 19 bases between. The CDR3 DNA is TGTGCCAGCAGCTTGAGGCCTGGCCCTGAAGATAATGAGCAGTTCTTC. Amino acid sequence: CASSLRPGPEDNEQFF.

Concerning this clonotype: A junction end diverges from the germline sequence, so it may reflect a read error. The chain carries TRBV4-1 and TRBJ2-7; D gene ambiguous. Germline CDR1 and CDR2: MGHRA and YSYEKL. CDR3 length equals 16 residues. Here the CDR3 DNA reads TGCGCCAGCAGCCAAATCCCAGGCGTCTTCTCCTCCGAGCAGTACTTC. Translated, it gives CASSQIPGVFSSEQYF.

The V and J genes are TRBV30 and TRBJ2-2; 9 nucleotides align to TRBD1. J was trimmed by 3 bases and V by 4 bases; bases with no gene match: 6. The length of the CDR3 is 15 residues. CDR1 and CDR2 (germline): GTSNPN, SVGIG (reference sequence). The CDR3 reads CAWKDRGGYTGELFF. CDR3 sequence (DNA): TGTGCCTGGAAAGACAGGGGGGGGTACACCGGGGAGCTGTTTTTT.

This chain connects TRBV5-1 to TRBJ2-1; 12 bases are a match to TRBD2. The CDR3 covers 16 residues. Germline CDR1 and CDR2: SGHRS and YFSETQ. V lost 6 bases and J lost 8; bases outside the gene matches: 12. DNA of the CDR3: TGCGCCAGCACCCCCGTCCTAGCGGGAGGGCCGGATGAGCAGTTCTTC. It yields the protein CASTPVLAGGPDEQFF. The full variable domain, completed using reference TRBV5-1 and TRBJ2-1, is KAGVTQTPRYLIKTRGQQVTLSCSPISGHRSVSWYQQTPGQGLQFLFEYFSETQRNKGNFPGRFSGRQFSNSRSEMNVSTLELGDSALYLCASTPVLAGGPDEQFFGPGTRLTVL.

The gene calls are TRBV12-3 or TRBV12-4 and TRBJ1-1; D is undetermined. V lost 8 bases, J lost 5 bases, and 12 bases lay in between. The CDR3 is made up of 12 amino acids. Here the CDR3 DNA reads TGTGCCAGCGGCCTGACCCCAACTGAAGCTTTCTTT. It translates to CASGLTPTEAFF.

The V and J genes are TRBV6-5 and TRBJ2-4; TRBD1 is a possible D gene (5 bases). CDR3 length: 21 amino acids. Germline loops: CDR1 MNHEY, CDR2 SVGAGI. With 4 bases removed from V and 1 base from J, the gap between germline ends came to 29 bases. In nucleotides, the CDR3 is TGTGCCAGCAGTTCCCTTACTCCACCCCGGGTCAGGGAATGGGCCAAAAACATTCAGTACTTC. Translation gives CASSSLTPPRVREWAKNIQYF.

The chain joins TRBV5-1 to TRBJ2-1, with D possibly matching TRBD2 (6 bases). Germline CDR1 SGHRS, CDR2 YFSETQ. V lost 4 bases and J 5 bases, leaving 16 bases between the germline ends. The CDR3 has 15 residues. The DNA for the CDR3 is TGCGCCAGCAGCCGGGGCCGGTTAGCGGACAATGAGCAGTTCTTC. Translated: CASSRGRLADNEQFF.

This clonotype was counted once. This chain links TRBV19 with TRBJ2-3, with TRBD2 identical over 8 bases. Germline assignment: CDR1 LNHDA and CDR2 SQIVND (reference sequence). V was pared by 5 bases and J by 4 bases, with 11 bases of the junction left unmatched. The CDR3 is made up of 16 amino acids. The CDR3 here is CASSQAAGVASDTQYF. In DNA form, the CDR3 reads TGTGCCAGTAGTCAAGCAGCGGGGGTAGCTTCAGATACGCAGTATTTT.

This clonotype was detected once. The V call is TRBV19, the J call TRBJ1-4; D ambiguous. V was trimmed by 5 bases and J by 8 bases, leaving 9 bases between them. Germline V gene sequence: CDR1 LNHDA, CDR2 SQIVND (reference sequence). This CDR3 is built from 12 residues. The chain's CDR3 is CASSPPEEKLFF. The CDR3 nucleotides read TGTGCCAGTAGTCCGCCAGAGGAAAAACTGTTTTTT.

The rearrangement uses TRBV2 and TRBJ1-6, with TRBD1 identical over 9 bases. CDR3 length equals 16 residues. Germline CDR1 SNHLY, CDR2 FYNNEI. V lost 0 bases to trimming and J lost 10 bases; unmatched junction nucleotides: 7. CDR3 nucleotides: TGTGCCAGCAGTGAAGCTCCCGGACAGGGGTGGTCACCCCTCCACTTT. It is translated as CASSEAPGQGWSPLHF. The whole variable domain, filled in from reference TRBV2 and TRBJ1-6, reads EPEVTQTPSHQVTQMGQEVILRCVPISNHLYFYWYRQILGQKVEFLVSFYNNEISEKSEIFDDQFSVERPDGSNFTLKIRSTKLEDSAMYFCASSEAPGQGWSPLHFGNGTRLTVT.

CDR3 DNA: TGCGCCAGCAGCCAAGTCGGGACACCTTTCTACGAGCAGTACTTC. Translating gives CASSQVGTPFYEQYF. The rearrangement links TRBV4-1 to TRBJ2-7, with D possibly TRBD1 on 6 matching bases. Per the germline V gene, CDR1 is MGHRA and CDR2 is YSYEKL. Deletions cut 1 base from V and 3 bases from J, with 13 bases between. CDR3 length: 15 residues.

This chain links TRBV27 with TRBJ2-3; 7 bases map to TRBD1. Germline V gene lookup returns CDR1 MNHEY and CDR2 SMNVEV (reference sequence). The J segment lost 5 bases and the V segment lost 3 bases, leaving 5 bases of the junction unmatched. This CDR3 has 14 amino acids. The CDR3 spells CASSFGQEGDTQYF. The CDR3 nucleotides are TGTGCCAGCAGTTTCGGACAGGAAGGAGATACGCAGTATTTT.

The CDR3 region is CASSAQGGENLDEQYF. The DNA of the CDR3 is TGTGCCAGCAGCGCACAGGGGGGAGAAAATCTCGACGAGCAGTACTTC. The chain combines TRBV12-3 or TRBV12-4 with TRBJ2-7, with 8 nucleotides matching TRBD1. This CDR3 is built from 16 residues. J was trimmed by 5 bases and V by 6 bases; bases with no gene match: 15.

The chain links TRBV5-1 to TRBJ1-1; D perhaps matches TRBD1 (6 bases). The ends were cut back, 3 bases at V and 0 bases at J, with 18 bases in the middle. The CDR3 loop spans 17 amino acids. CDR1 SGHRS and CDR2 YFSETQ come from the germline V gene. CDR3 amino acids: CASSSARSGHMNTEAFF. The DNA of the CDR3 is TGCGCCAGCAGCTCCGCCCGGTCGGGACACATGAACACTGAAGCTTTCTTT.

The chain is built from TRBV18 and TRBJ2-7; D is undetermined. Germline loops: CDR1 KGHSH, CDR2 LQKENI. This CDR3 is 13 amino acids long. The ends were cut back, 3 bases at V and 0 bases at J, with 6 bases in the middle. The CDR3 region is CASSPVFSYEQYF. Here the CDR3 DNA reads TGTGCCAGCTCACCGGTCTTCTCCTACGAGCAGTACTTC.